This T cell receptor (beta chain) appears in the sequencing data of a study of regulatory T cells in long-lasting Graves disease. Study observations and caveats: Persistent patients shared more public clonotypes (roughly 2,500) than new patients (roughly 1,000). Gene preferences differed: TRBV28, TRBJ1-2, TRBJ2-5 in persistent cases.

The TCR beta library used iRepertoire HTBI primers with Arm-PCR amplification of CDR3. In the original processing: Among the samples, around 61 TRBV and some 13 TRBJ segments were identified. TCRdb used MiXCR to reprocess the multiplex PCR reads, holding one entry per CDR3 protein. The V and J calls reflect TCRdb's pipeline rather than the authors' work. The sample has hundreds of thousands of distinct CDR3 sequences, about a sixth seen once; the top ten hold over 20%. Specified time point: newly diagnosed GD, antithyroid drugs for less than 3 months. PBMC RNA served as the TCR library source. Peripheral blood, at 8 to 9 milliliters, went into EDTA tubes. This CDR3 has 14 residues. The V gene's germline CDR1 is SGHRS and CDR2 YFSETQ. This clonotype was counted at least ten times. What it recognizes is unknown. Sequence at one end of the junction differs from germline and may be a read error.

The chain carries TRBV5-1 and TRBJ1-1; 7 nucleotides line up with TRBD1. This clonotype originated in a female donor with Graves disease. The source was peripheral blood mononuclear cells (PBMCs), collected at new diagnosis, from a patient treated with antithyroid drugs. CDR3 amino acids: CASSYRGKVTEAFF. CDR3 sequence (DNA): TGTGCCAGCAGCTACAGGGGAAAGGTCACTGAAGCTTTCTTT.